This T cell receptor beta chain originates from a study of T cells after yellow fever vaccination. Turning to the study itself: Fractions with few cells were prepared using SMART-Seq v4 Ultra Low Input.

About this clonotype: Its cognate antigen is unknown.

TCRdb re-analysed the 5' RACE reads in MiXCR, keeping a single row per CDR3 protein. The table includes 68,000 or so distinct CDR3 sequences, just over 6.5% detected once. Study-level points and caveats: Re-detected after boosting: most primary clones, about 96% of CD4 and about 85% of CD8.

The TCR sequence derives from a man aged 18 to 29 who received the YFV17D yellow fever vaccine. The material was CD8+ T cells sorted from PBMCs, obtained more than 35 days after the first yellow fever vaccination.

The CDR3 nucleotides read TGCGCCAGCAGCGCCGCGGGACAGGGTGGCTATGGCTACACCTTC. Protein: CASSAAGQGGYGYTF. The rearrangement links TRBV5-1 to TRBJ1-2; TRBD1 aligns across 9 bases. Germline loops: CDR1 SGHRS, CDR2 YFSETQ. V shed 4 bases, J shed 4 bases, and the junction held 8 bases outside the gene matches. The length of the CDR3 is 15 residues.